These 17 T cell receptor beta chains were sequenced from one sample in a study of OX40 agonist ivuxolimab in advanced cancers. The table came from immunoSEQ multiplex PCR; TCRdb's copy has only in-frame clones and leaves some out. The table shows tens of thousands of clones, with 86% occurring only once. The source material was CD4+ or CD8+ T cells sorted from blood, sampled in a trial of the OX40 agonist ivuxolimab. The receptor source for this set is an adult with an advanced solid tumor such as melanoma, head and neck, liver or kidney cancer.

This clone has only a few counts. The chain links TRBV27 to TRBJ1-1; weak D call: TRBD1 (5 bases). The CDR3 runs to 14 residues. Trimming removed 5 bases at V and 3 bases at J, with 13 bases between. CDR1 and CDR2 from the germline V gene are MNHEY and SMNVEV (reference sequence). CDR3 sequence: CASSAFDSYTEAFF. As DNA, the CDR3 is TGTGCCAGCAGTGCATTCGACAGCTACACTGAAGCTTTCTTT.

This sequence joins TRBV13 and TRBJ2-7; 10 nucleotides line up with TRBD1. V dropped 5 bases and J dropped 6; count of bases not matched to a gene: 10. This CDR3 is 15 amino acids long. The germline CDR1 and CDR2 sequences are PRHDT and FYEKMQ (reference sequence). The CDR3 protein is CASSQSGQGKGEQYF. The CDR3 DNA reads TGTGCCAGCAGCCAATCGGGACAGGGGAAGGGCGAGCAGTACTTC.

This clone was counted once. The genes are TRBV27 and TRBJ1-2; D gene unclear. The germline gives CDR1 MNHEY, CDR2 SMNVEV (reference sequence). Between the trimmed V and J ends, which lost 6 bases and 4 bases, there was a span of 12 bases. The CDR3 has 13 amino acids. DNA of the CDR3: TGTGCCAGCAGACCCGGGATACCCTATGGCTACACCTTC. Translated: CASRPGIPYGYTF.

This chain links TRBV28 with TRBJ2-4, with 9 bases fitting TRBD2. The germline V gene encodes CDR1 MDHEN and CDR2 SYDVKM. The ends lost 3 bases at V and 1 base at J; junction bases unmatched: 13. CDR3 length: 19 amino acids. Written as DNA, the CDR3 is TGTGCCAGCAGTTTTATTGGCGGGAGGGCCATGACGGCCAAAAACATTCAGTACTTC. Its translation is CASSFIGGRAMTAKNIQYF.

This chain uses TRBV10-2 with TRBJ2-4, with D maybe TRBD2 (6 bases). This CDR3 spans 15 amino acids. The germline V gene encodes CDR1 WSHSY and CDR2 SAAADI. Trimming pared 7 bases from V and 1 base from J, leaving 14 bases between. The CDR3 region is CASMGGGAAKNIQYF. The CDR3 DNA sequence: TGCGCCAGCATGGGCGGCGGGGCCGCCAAAAACATTCAGTACTTC.

This clone was observed a few times. The chain's CDR3 is CASSPANTEAFF. The CDR3, as DNA: TGTGCCAGCAGTCCAGCGAACACTGAAGCTTTCTTT. The chain couples TRBV6-5 to TRBJ1-1; no reliable D call. The V end lost 5 bases, the J end lost 1 base, and 5 bases lay between the germline ends. Looked up from germline, CDR1 is MNHEY and CDR2 is SVGAGI. The CDR3 sequence is 12 residues long.

The chain employs TRBV6-1 and TRBJ2-5, with no clear D. From germline, CDR1 is MNHNS and CDR2 SASEGT. This CDR3 contains 18 residues. V lost 0 bases and J 2 bases, leaving 19 bases between the germline ends. The CDR3 DNA reads as TGTGCCAGCAGTGAAGCCCTATCCCTGGCAGTGAGGCAAGAGACCCAGTACTTC. It yields the protein CASSEALSLAVRQETQYF.

The J gene is TRBJ1-4, the V gene TRBV5-1; D unclear. Per the germline V gene, CDR1 is SGHRS and CDR2 is YFSETQ. Between the trimmed V and J ends, which lost 4 bases and 7 bases, there was a span of 20 bases. This CDR3 is built from 16 residues. This CDR3 is CASSVRTAGLSEKLFF. The CDR3, as DNA: TGCGCCAGCAGCGTCAGGACCGCGGGCTTGAGTGAAAAACTGTTTTTT.

This sequence joins TRBV6-6 and TRBJ2-7, with D unclear. V was trimmed by 5 bases and J by 2 bases, leaving 10 bases between them. The germline gives CDR1 MNHNY, CDR2 SVGAGI (reference sequence). This CDR3 region has 13 residues. This chain's CDR3 is CASSGRSPYEQYF. The CDR3 DNA sequence: TGTGCCAGCAGTGGACGTTCCCCCTACGAGCAGTACTTC.

The chain has TRBV7-6 and TRBJ2-3; 11 nucleotides line up with TRBD2. Losses at the gene ends were 7 bases for V and 2 bases for J; bases not matched to a gene: 14. The CDR3 consists of 18 residues. Germline V gene data show CDR1 as SGHVS and CDR2 as FNYEAQ. The CDR3 DNA reads as TGTGCCAGCACCCAATTGGGAACTAGCGGGGGCCCCACAGATACGCAGTATTTT. Translating gives CASTQLGTSGGPTDTQYF. Combining the CDR3 with reference TRBV7-6 and TRBJ2-3 gives the whole variable domain GAGVSQSPRYKVTKRGQDVALRCDPISGHVSLYWYRQALGQGPEFLTYFNYEAQQDKSGLPNDRFSAERPEGSISTLTIQRTEQRDSAMYRCASTQLGTSGGPTDTQYFGPGTRLTVL.

V gene TRBV18 combines with J gene TRBJ1-5; 7 bases line up with TRBD1. This CDR3 is 14 amino acids long. CDR1 is KGHSH and CDR2 is LQKENI in the germline V gene. The J segment lost 5 bases and the V segment lost 1 base, leaving 2 bases of the junction unmatched. CDR3 nucleotide sequence: TGTGCCAGCTCACCACGGGACAGTGATCAGCCCCAGCATTTT. Translated: CASSPRDSDQPQHF.

The genes are TRBV2 and TRBJ2-1; 8 bases agree with TRBD1. CDR3 length: 15 amino acids. V shed 4 bases and J 3 bases; nucleotides not matched to a gene: 5. Germline loops: CDR1 SNHLY, CDR2 FYNNEI. The CDR3 DNA sequence: TGTGCCAGCAGTGTTGGGACAGGCTTCTACAATGAGCAGTTCTTC. Residues: CASSVGTGFYNEQFF.

The V and J genes are TRBV4-1 and TRBJ2-1; TRBD2 aligns across 7 bases. The CDR3 sequence is 17 residues long. CDR1 MGHRA and CDR2 YSYEKL come from the germline V gene. V shed 0 bases, J shed 7 bases, and the junction held 12 bases outside the gene matches. The CDR3 DNA reads as TGCGCCAGCAGCCAAGAACCTAGGCGGGAGAGATCGAATGAGCAGTTCTTC. It specifies CASSQEPRRERSNEQFF.

This chain joins TRBV7-9 and TRBJ1-3; no firm D call. The CDR3 contains 16 residues. Trimming stripped 7 bases from V and 4 bases from J, with 20 bases between. Germline lookup yields CDR1 SEHNR and CDR2 FQNEAQ (reference sequence). CDR3 nucleotide sequence: TGTGCCAGCACCCCGGTTGGAGCCGGAGTCGGAAACACCATATATTTT. Translated, it gives CASTPVGAGVGNTIYF.

V gene TRBV30 combines with J gene TRBJ1-1; D not certain. Germline V gene lookup returns CDR1 GTSNPN and CDR2 SVGIG (reference sequence). The CDR3 length is 13 residues. Deletions cut 0 bases from V and 1 base from J, with 6 bases between. Written as DNA, the CDR3 is TGTGCCTGGAGTGTATTAAAGAACACTGAAGCTTTCTTT. Residues: CAWSVLKNTEAFF. Variable domain in full (rest from reference TRBV30 and TRBJ1-1): SQTIHQWPATLVQPVGSPLSLECTVEGTSNPNLYWYRQAAGRGLQLLFYSVGIGQISSEVPQNLSASRPQDRQFILSSKKLLLSDSGFYLCAWSVLKNTEAFFGQGTRLTVV.

J is TRBJ2-2 and V is TRBV21-1; the D segment call TRBD1 is taken from the table without a DNA check. TRBV21-1 represents a pseudogene. The CDR3 spans 19 residues. The CDR3 nucleotides read TGTGCCAGCAGCAAAGACTGCCCAGGACAGGCTAATAGCACCGGGGAGCTGTTTTTT. Residues: CASSKDCPGQANSTGELFF.

V usage is TRBV21-1 and J usage is TRBJ1-5. TRBV21-1 is a pseudogene segment. CDR3 length: 18 residues. Here the CDR3 reads CASSKALFGRMGNQPQHF. The CDR3 DNA sequence: TGTGCCAGCAGCAAAGCGCTTTTCGGGAGGATGGGCAATCAGCCCCAGCATTTT.